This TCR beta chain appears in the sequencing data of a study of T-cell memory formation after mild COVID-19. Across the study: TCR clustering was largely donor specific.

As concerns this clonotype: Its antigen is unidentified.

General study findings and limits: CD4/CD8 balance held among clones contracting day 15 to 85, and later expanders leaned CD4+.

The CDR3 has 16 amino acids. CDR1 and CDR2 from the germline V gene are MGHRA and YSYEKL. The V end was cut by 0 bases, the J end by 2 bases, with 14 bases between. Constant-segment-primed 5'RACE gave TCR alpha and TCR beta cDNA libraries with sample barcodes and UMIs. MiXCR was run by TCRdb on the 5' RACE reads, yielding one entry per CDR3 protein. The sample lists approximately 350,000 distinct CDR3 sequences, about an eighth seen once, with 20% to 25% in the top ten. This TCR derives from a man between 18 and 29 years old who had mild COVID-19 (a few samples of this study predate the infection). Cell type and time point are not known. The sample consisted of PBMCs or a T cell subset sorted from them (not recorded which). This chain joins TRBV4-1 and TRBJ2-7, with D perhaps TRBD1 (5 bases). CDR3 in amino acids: CASSQDRFWTPYEQYV. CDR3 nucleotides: TGCGCCAGCAGCCAAGATCGCTTTTGGACACCCTACGAGCAGTACGTC.